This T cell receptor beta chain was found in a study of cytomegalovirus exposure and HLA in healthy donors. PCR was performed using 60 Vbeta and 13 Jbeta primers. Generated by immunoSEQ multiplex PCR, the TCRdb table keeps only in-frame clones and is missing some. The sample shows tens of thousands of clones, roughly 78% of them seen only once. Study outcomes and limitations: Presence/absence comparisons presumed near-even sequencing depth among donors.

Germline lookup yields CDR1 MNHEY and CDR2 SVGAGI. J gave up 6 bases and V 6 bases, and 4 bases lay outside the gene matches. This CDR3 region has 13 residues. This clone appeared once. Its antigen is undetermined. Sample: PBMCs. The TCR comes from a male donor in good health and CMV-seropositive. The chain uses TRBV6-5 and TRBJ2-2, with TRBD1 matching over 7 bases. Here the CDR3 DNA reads TGTGCCAGCAGACAGGGGAGTCCCGGGGAGCTGTTTTTT. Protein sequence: CASRQGSPGELFF.